One sample yielded the 27 T cell receptor beta chains listed below, sequenced in a study of cytomegalovirus exposure and HLA in healthy donors. 60 Vbeta and 13 Jbeta primers were used in PCR. Some clones are missing from TCRdb's copy, which holds only in-frame ones; the method was immunoSEQ multiplex PCR. Altogether 170,000 or so clones are present, less than 85% being singletons, with the ten largest covering more than 5%. The specimen was PBMCs. Receptors originate from a man aged 35 to 55 in good health and CMV-seronegative.

V is TRBV6-5 and J is TRBJ1-3; D is unclear. V lost 0 bases to trimming and J lost 0 bases, with 9 bases between them. Germline V CDR1 and CDR2: MNHEY, SVGAGI. This CDR3 region has 16 residues. For the CDR3, the DNA is TGTGCCAGCAGTTACTCCTCGGGGTTCTCTGGAAACACCATATATTTT. Translated: CASSYSSGFSGNTIYF.

The chain links TRBV28 to TRBJ2-2, with 10 bases aligning to TRBD2. The CDR3 is made up of 16 amino acids. Germline CDR1 and CDR2: MDHEN and SYDVKM. V was clipped by 9 bases and J by 5 bases; unmatched bases: 12. The CDR3 DNA sequence: TGTGCCAGTTCCCCTAGCGGGAGTAAAAGGACCGGGGAGCTGTTTTTT. It translates to CASSPSGSKRTGELFF.

The chain links TRBV7-2 to TRBJ2-5; 13 bases are a match to TRBD2. Germline V gene data show CDR1 as SGHTA and CDR2 as FQGNSA. The CDR3 is 16 residues long. Trimming cost V 5 bases and J 5 bases; bases outside gene matches: 8. This CDR3 is CASSPTSGGAWETQYF. DNA for the CDR3: TGTGCCAGCAGCCCCACTAGCGGGGGGGCCTGGGAGACCCAGTACTTC.

The genes are TRBV9 and TRBJ1-4, with 10 nucleotides matching TRBD1. Per the germline V gene, CDR1 is SGDLS and CDR2 is YYNGEE. CDR3 length equals 15 residues. V trimming: 3 bases; J trimming: 6 bases; junction bases outside the gene matches: 5. The CDR3 DNA follows: TGTGCCAGCAGCGAGGACAGGGGGGGAGATGAAAAACTGTTTTTT. This sequence encodes CASSEDRGGDEKLFF.

This clone turned up a few times. The chain carries TRBV27 and TRBJ2-6, with D possibly TRBD1 on 5 matching bases. V was pared by 3 bases and J by 4 bases, with 16 bases between. CDR3 size: 17 residues. Germline CDR1 and CDR2: MNHEY and SMNVEV (reference sequence). The CDR3 DNA reads as TGTGCCAGCAGTTTGGACATAGCCGCCCCCGGGGCCAACGTCCTGACTTTC. Protein product: CASSLDIAAPGANVLTF.

V is TRBV21-1 and J is TRBJ1-2; the DNA was not used to check the table's D call, TRBD1. TRBV21-1 is a pseudogene segment. This CDR3 contains 15 residues. CDR3 coding DNA: TGTGCCAGCATCCAAAGGGTTCAGGGTGGCTATGGCTACACCTTC. Translating it yields CASIQRVQGGYGYTF.

This clone is a singleton in its sample. The V gene is TRBV19, the J gene TRBJ1-2, with 9 bases matching TRBD1. V dropped 9 bases and J dropped 4; count of bases not matched to a gene: 15. This CDR3 comprises 16 residues. Germline loops: CDR1 LNHDA, CDR2 SQIVND (reference sequence). The chain's CDR3 is CASLRTGAPSTYGYTF. The CDR3 bases are TGTGCCAGCCTGAGGACAGGGGCCCCTTCCACCTATGGCTACACCTTC. Combining the CDR3 with reference TRBV19 and TRBJ1-2 gives the whole variable domain DGGITQSPKYLFRKEGQNVTLSCEQNLNHDAMYWYRQDPGQGLRLIYYSQIVNDFQKGDIAEGYSVSREKKESFPLTVTSAQKNPTAFYLCASLRTGAPSTYGYTFGSGTRLTVV.

The table lists this clone with a count of one. J is TRBJ2-7 and V is TRBV7-8; weak D call: TRBD1 (5 bases). Deletions cut 2 bases from V and 3 bases from J, with 8 bases between. Germline CDR1 is SGHVS and CDR2 is FQNEAQ. The CDR3 runs to 13 residues. The CDR3 DNA is TGTGCCAGCAGCTTAACCGACAGCTACGAGCAGTACTTC. Amino acid sequence: CASSLTDSYEQYF.

The genes are TRBV5-1 and TRBJ2-2; 8 bases line up with TRBD1. V was clipped by 0 bases and J by 4 bases; unmatched bases: 8. The CDR3 has 17 residues. Germline V gives CDR1 SGHRS, CDR2 YFSETQ. The CDR3 loop reads CASSLGPLGQVTGELFF. The CDR3 DNA is TGCGCCAGCAGCTTGGGCCCCCTGGGACAGGTCACCGGGGAGCTGTTTTTT.

The chain has TRBV7-8 and TRBJ1-5; 10 nucleotides agree with TRBD1. After removal of 8 bases from V and 5 bases from J, the junction contained 9 bases not matched to a gene. This CDR3 is built from 15 residues. The germline V gene encodes CDR1 SGHVS and CDR2 FQNEAQ. CDR3 protein: CASGSGTGDYQPQHF. In nucleotides, the CDR3 is TGTGCCAGCGGGAGCGGGACAGGGGACTATCAGCCCCAGCATTTT.

The genes are TRBV7-9 and TRBJ1-1; D unclear. V was cut by 7 bases and J by 5 bases, with 14 bases left in between. CDR3 length: 13 residues. Germline V gene sequence: CDR1 SEHNR, CDR2 FQNEAQ (reference sequence). For the CDR3, the DNA is TGTGCCAGCACAAGCCTTTTTGTGACTGAAGCTTTCTTT. This translates into CASTSLFVTEAFF.

V usage is TRBV10-3 and J usage is TRBJ2-1; D is possibly TRBD2 (6 bases). Germline CDR1 reads ENHRY; CDR2 reads SYGVKD. CDR3 length: 13 amino acids. Trimming stripped 11 bases from V and 5 bases from J, with 16 bases between. Here the CDR3 DNA reads TGTGCCTCCACTTCCTCGGGGGACAATGAGCAGTTCTTC. As protein: CASTSSGDNEQFF.

The chain couples TRBV4-1 to TRBJ2-5, with 11 bases identical to TRBD1. V shed 4 bases, J shed 5 bases, and the junction held 6 bases outside the gene matches. The CDR3 contains 15 residues. From germline, CDR1 is MGHRA and CDR2 YSYEKL. The CDR3 nucleotides are TGCGCCAGCAGCCGTCCGGGACAGGGGGGCGAGACCCAGTACTTC. This sequence encodes CASSRPGQGGETQYF.

This clone was counted only a few times. The V call is TRBV5-1, the J call TRBJ1-2; 8 bases agree with TRBD1. V lost 4 bases and J lost 8; bases outside the gene matches: 10. CDR1 is SGHRS, CDR2 YFSETQ, per germline. The CDR3 length is 14 residues. CDR3 coding DNA: TGCGCCAGCAGCCCGGGACAGGACCGACGGGGCTACACCTTC. Its translation: CASSPGQDRRGYTF.

The chain combines TRBV6-5 with TRBJ1-6, with a weak D call TRBD1 (6 bases). This CDR3 is 16 amino acids long. V was cut by 0 bases and J by 7 bases, with 13 bases left in between. Germline V gives CDR1 MNHEY, CDR2 SVGAGI. CDR3 amino acids: CASSYSAGATNSPLHF. The DNA for the CDR3 is TGTGCCAGCAGTTACTCGGCAGGGGCCACCAATTCACCCCTCCACTTT.

The chain carries TRBV6-6 and TRBJ1-3; D is undetermined. The germline gives CDR1 MNHNY, CDR2 SVGAGI (reference sequence). This CDR3 is 15 amino acids long. V was pared by 8 bases and J by 4 bases, with 18 bases between. CDR3: CASFEAIGAGNTIYF. The CDR3 DNA reads TGTGCCAGCTTTGAGGCAATCGGCGCAGGAAACACCATATATTTT.

This clone came up a few times. This chain links TRBV5-1 with TRBJ2-2, with unresolved D. V lost 3 bases, J lost 6 bases, and 6 bases lay in between. The CDR3 has 12 residues. Per the germline V gene, CDR1 is SGHRS and CDR2 is YFSETQ. The CDR3 loop is CASSSPPGELFF. The CDR3 DNA is TGCGCCAGCAGCTCCCCTCCCGGGGAGCTGTTTTTT. Filled out from reference TRBV5-1 and TRBJ2-2, the complete variable domain reads KAGVTQTPRYLIKTRGQQVTLSCSPISGHRSVSWYQQTPGQGLQFLFEYFSETQRNKGNFPGRFSGRQFSNSRSEMNVSTLELGDSALYLCASSSPPGELFFGEGSRLTVL.

This chain uses TRBV6-5 with TRBJ1-2, with TRBD1 matching over 9 bases. The germline CDR1 and CDR2 sequences are MNHEY and SVGAGI. The CDR3 extends over 14 amino acids. The V segment lost 6 bases and the J segment 7 bases; nucleotides outside the gene matches: 9. The CDR3 loop reads CASSMDRGASGYTF. The CDR3 region has the DNA TGTGCCAGCAGCATGGACAGGGGCGCGTCTGGCTACACCTTC.

V and J are TRBV5-6 and TRBJ1-5; 9 nucleotides match TRBD1. With 0 bases clipped from V and 0 bases from J, the junction kept 4 bases outside the gene matches. Germline V gives CDR1 SGHDT, CDR2 YYEEEE. CDR3 length: 17 residues. In DNA form, the CDR3 reads TGTGCCAGCAGCTTGGGACAGGGGGGATATAGCAATCAGCCCCAGCATTTT. This codes for CASSLGQGGYSNQPQHF.

This chain joins TRBV25-1 and TRBJ1-1; the match to TRBD1 covers 11 bases. The J segment lost 4 bases and the V segment lost 5 bases, leaving 9 bases of the junction unmatched. The CDR3 sequence is 16 residues long. The germline V gene has CDR1 MGHDK and CDR2 SYGVNS. The CDR3 reads CASSSRTGGGGTEAFF. CDR3 DNA: TGTGCCAGCAGTTCCCGGACAGGGGGCGGTGGCACTGAAGCTTTCTTT.

This sequence joins TRBV10-3 and TRBJ1-5, with no clear D. V lost 6 bases and J 0 bases, leaving 9 bases between the germline ends. CDR1 ENHRY and CDR2 SYGVKD come from the germline V gene. This CDR3 is built from 14 residues. The CDR3, as DNA: TGTGCCATCAGCCGCGGGGTTAGCAATCAGCCCCAGCATTTT. Translation: CAISRGVSNQPQHF.

V usage is TRBV30 and J usage is TRBJ1-2, with a tentative D call TRBD1 (5 bases). V lost 1 base to trimming and J lost 3 bases, with 15 bases between them. This CDR3 contains 15 residues. Germline V gene lookup returns CDR1 GTSNPN and CDR2 SVGIG (reference sequence). Written as DNA, the CDR3 is TGTGCCTGGAGTGCGGGCAACAGGAGATACTATGGCTACACCTTC. Its translation: CAWSAGNRRYYGYTF.

The CDR3 DNA sequence: TGTGCCAGCAGCCCCGGACTAGCGAGGACTTACGAGCAGTACTTC. Protein product: CASSPGLARTYEQYF. This chain uses TRBV7-2 with TRBJ2-7; 9 bases agree with TRBD2. The CDR3 sequence is 15 residues long. Germline-derived CDR1 and CDR2 are SGHTA and FQGNSA. V gave up 5 bases and J gave up 4 bases; unmatched junction bases: 9.

This chain connects TRBV19 to TRBJ1-5; 8 bases match TRBD1. V lost 10 bases and J lost 2; bases outside the gene matches: 7. Germline lookup yields CDR1 LNHDA and CDR2 SQIVND (reference sequence). CDR3 length: 14 amino acids. CDR3 bases: TGTGCCACCTCAGGGGGCGCGGGCAATCAGCCCCAGCATTTT. It specifies CATSGGAGNQPQHF. The full variable domain, completed using reference TRBV19 and TRBJ1-5, is DGGITQSPKYLFRKEGQNVTLSCEQNLNHDAMYWYRQDPGQGLRLIYYSQIVNDFQKGDIAEGYSVSREKKESFPLTVTSAQKNPTAFYLCATSGGAGNQPQHFGDGTRLSIL.

This rearrangement joins TRBV19 to TRBJ2-7; 10 bases agree with TRBD2. The ends lost 4 bases at V and 6 bases at J; junction bases unmatched: 6. CDR1 and CDR2 (germline): LNHDA, SQIVND (reference sequence). CDR3 length: 14 residues. In nucleotides, the CDR3 is TGTGCCAGTAGTACCGGGACTAGCGTAGGCGAGCAGTACTTC. The encoded protein is CASSTGTSVGEQYF. Full variable domain (outside the CDR3, taken from reference TRBV19 and TRBJ2-7): DGGITQSPKYLFRKEGQNVTLSCEQNLNHDAMYWYRQDPGQGLRLIYYSQIVNDFQKGDIAEGYSVSREKKESFPLTVTSAQKNPTAFYLCASSTGTSVGEQYFGPGTRLTVT.

About this clone: The same CDR3 can be traced to other DNA sequences in this sample. The rearrangement uses TRBV7-2 and TRBJ2-7; 9 nucleotides match TRBD1. The CDR3 runs to 15 residues. V lost 5 bases and J lost 3; bases outside the gene matches: 8. From germline, CDR1 is SGHTA and CDR2 FQGNSA. CDR3 nucleotides: TGTGCCAGCAGCCTCGGACAGGGGAGCCTCTACGAGCAGTACTTC. Protein product: CASSLGQGSLYEQYF.

This rearrangement joins TRBV10-3 to TRBJ1-2, with a possible D match to TRBD1 (5 bases). Trimming pared 3 bases from V and 8 bases from J, leaving 19 bases between. The CDR3 contains 15 residues. Per germline, CDR1 ENHRY and CDR2 SYGVKD. CDR3 DNA sequence: TGTGCCATCAGTGACCCCTTTGGAGGGGATCGGGGCTACACCTTC. Encoded protein: CAISDPFGGDRGYTF.